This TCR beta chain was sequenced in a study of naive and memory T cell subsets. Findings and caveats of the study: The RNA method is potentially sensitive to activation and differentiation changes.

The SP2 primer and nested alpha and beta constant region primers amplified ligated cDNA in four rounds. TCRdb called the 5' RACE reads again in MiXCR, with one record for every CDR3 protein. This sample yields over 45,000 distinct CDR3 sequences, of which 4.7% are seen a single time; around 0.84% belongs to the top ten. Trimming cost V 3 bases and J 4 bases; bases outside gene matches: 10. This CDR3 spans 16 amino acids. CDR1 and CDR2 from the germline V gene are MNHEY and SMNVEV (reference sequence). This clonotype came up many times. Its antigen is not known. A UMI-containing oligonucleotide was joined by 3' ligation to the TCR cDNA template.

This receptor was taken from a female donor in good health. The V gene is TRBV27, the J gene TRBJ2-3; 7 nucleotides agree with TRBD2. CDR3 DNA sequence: TGTGCCAGCAGTTTTAGGCTAGCGGAGAGGTCAGATACGCAGTATTTT. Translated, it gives CASSFRLAERSDTQYF.